This TCR beta chain was found in a study of CD8+ T cells in alopecia areata. V gave up 5 bases and J gave up 3 bases, with 14 bases separating them. Germline V gene sequence: CDR1 SGHAT, CDR2 FQNNGV. This CDR3 is built from 14 residues. PBMCs yielded sorted CD4+ and CD8+ T cells. This clone was detected a few times. Following RNA extraction, reverse transcription yielded cDNA that acted as the sequencing template. Only in-frame clones appear in the TCRdb table, and some are missing; sequencing was by immunoSEQ multiplex PCR. Of 100,000 to 150,000 clones in the sample, less than 80% were seen once. This rearrangement joins TRBV11-2 to TRBJ2-7, with TRBD1 as a possible D gene (6 bases). The TCR comes from a human donor in good health. Sequenced input: CD4+ T cells sorted from blood. The CDR3 bases are TGTGCCAGCAGCAAACAGGGTTCGGGCTACGAGCAGTACTTC. It translates to CASSKQGSGYEQYF.